The 31 T cell receptor beta chains in this list originate from one sample, sequenced in a study of blood T cells in healthy people across ages. Primers used in a second PCR of about 6 to 11 cycles were a sample-barcoded 5' primer and a J-beta primer mix. A single record per CDR3 protein comes from TCRdb applying MiXCR to the 5' RACE reads. The data show 790,000 or so distinct CDR3 sequences, about 42% seen once. Sequencing input: blood. The receptor set was obtained from a man older than 75 in good health.

This clonotype came up a few times. The rearrangement joins TRBV3-1 to TRBJ2-7, with 7 nucleotides matching TRBD1. J was trimmed by 6 bases and V by 3 bases; bases with no gene match: 14. CDR1 is LGHDT and CDR2 is YNNKEL in the germline V gene (reference sequence). The CDR3 is 16 amino acids. DNA for the CDR3: TGTGCCAGCAGCCACGATAGACAGGGAATGGGGAGCGAGCAGTACTTC. It translates to CASSHDRQGMGSEQYF.

The V and J genes are TRBV6-2 or TRBV6-3 and TRBJ2-1; D is unresolved. The CDR3 contains 14 residues. V lost 6 bases and J lost 2, with 11 bases in between. Germline loops: CDR1 MNHEY, CDR2 SVGEGT. The CDR3 DNA reads TGTGCCAGCAGGCCCCTGCCCGCCTACAATGAGCAGTTCTTC. Protein: CASRPLPAYNEQFF.

The chain carries TRBV6-6 and TRBJ2-5; D gene ambiguous. The CDR3 loop spans 14 amino acids. Germline V gives CDR1 MNHNY, CDR2 SVGAGI (reference sequence). V lost 2 bases and J 8 bases, leaving 15 bases between the germline ends. CDR3: CASSYPSGAATQYF. DNA for the CDR3: TGTGCCAGCAGTTACCCGTCAGGAGCCGCCACCCAGTACTTC.

This clonotype was seen only a few times. V and J are TRBV12-3 or TRBV12-4 and TRBJ2-1; 9 nucleotides align to TRBD1. CDR3 size: 13 residues. Trimming at V came to 8 bases and at J to 12 bases, leaving 11 bases not matched to a gene. The CDR3 coding sequence is TGTGCCAGCGGTTCGGACAGGGGACCGTGGCAGTTCTTC. Translating it yields CASGSDRGPWQFF.

There are a few counts of this clonotype. The chain carries TRBV14 and TRBJ2-7; D remains unclear. Germline values: CDR1 SGHDN, CDR2 FVKESK. This CDR3 has 11 amino acids. V lost 1 base, J lost 7 bases, and 5 bases lay in between. As DNA, the CDR3 is TGTGCCAGCAGCCAAGCGAAGGAGCAGTACTTC. This sequence encodes CASSQAKEQYF. The variable domain in full, with the rest retrieved from reference TRBV14 and TRBJ2-7, is EAGVTQFPSHSVIEKGQTVTLRCDPISGHDNLYWYRRVMGKEIKFLLHFVKESKQDESGMPNNRFLAERTGGTYSTLKVQPAELEDSGVYFCASSQAKEQYFGPGTRLTVT.

The V and J genes are TRBV9 and TRBJ2-6, with a tentative D call TRBD2 (5 bases). The CDR3 loop spans 17 amino acids. The germline V and J ends were trimmed by 1 base and 5 bases, with 16 bases remaining between them. Germline V lookup: CDR1 SGDLS, CDR2 YYNGEE. The CDR3 region is CASSVQDPSWRANVLTF. CDR3 coding DNA: TGTGCCAGCAGCGTACAGGACCCTAGCTGGCGGGCCAACGTCCTGACTTTC.

This clonotype has a handful of counts. This sequence joins TRBV6-2 or TRBV6-3 and TRBJ2-1, with TRBD2 identical over 14 bases. This CDR3 region has 16 residues. The trim removed 6 bases at V and 3 bases at J, leaving 4 bases unmatched. Germline V gene lookup returns CDR1 MNHEY and CDR2 SVGEGT. The CDR3 here is CASSQGTSGSYNEQFF. CDR3 nucleotides: TGTGCCAGCAGCCAAGGGACTAGCGGGAGCTACAATGAGCAGTTCTTC.

V is TRBV7-9 and J is TRBJ2-1, with TRBD2 identical over 7 bases. The CDR3 spans 14 residues. The germline V gene encodes CDR1 SEHNR and CDR2 FQNEAQ (reference sequence). V was clipped by 8 bases and J by 2 bases; unmatched bases: 6. DNA for the CDR3: TGTGCCAGCCATCCTAGCGGAGCCTACAATGAGCAGTTCTTC. It yields the protein CASHPSGAYNEQFF. The full variable domain, in which reference TRBV7-9 and TRBJ2-1 provide the parts outside the CDR3, is DTGVSQNPRHKITKRGQNVTFRCDPISEHNRLYWYRQTLGQGPEFLTYFQNEAQLEKSRLLSDRFSAERPKGSFSTLEIQRTEQGDSAMYLCASHPSGAYNEQFFGPGTRLTVL.

Here the CDR3 reads CASSYDEQYF. As DNA, the CDR3 is TGTGCCAGCAGTTACGACGAGCAGTACTTC. The chain uses TRBV28 and TRBJ2-5; D is unresolved. The DNA end is a closer match to TRBJ2-7, so the J assignment may be wrong. In germline, CDR1 is MDHEN, CDR2 SYDVKM. The CDR3 is made up of 10 amino acids.

The J gene is TRBJ2-1, the V gene TRBV20-1; 8 bases align to TRBD2. CDR1 is DFQATT, CDR2 SNEGSKA, per germline (reference sequence). V lost 6 bases, J lost 2 bases, and 3 bases stayed unmatched. This CDR3 has 13 residues. The CDR3: CSAQAGAYNEQFF. CDR3 in DNA: TGCAGTGCCCAAGCGGGAGCCTACAATGAGCAGTTCTTC.

This chain links TRBV30 with TRBJ1-5; no reliable D call. Germline values: CDR1 GTSNPN, CDR2 SVGIG (reference sequence). This CDR3 region has 14 residues. Between the trimmed V and J ends, which lost 3 bases and 3 bases, there was a span of 12 bases. The CDR3 loop reads CAWRKLGNNQPQHF. The CDR3, as DNA: TGTGCCTGGAGAAAGCTGGGTAACAATCAGCCCCAGCATTTT.

This clonotype was found once. This sequence joins TRBV4-3 and TRBJ2-1; 7 bases agree with TRBD2. The germline gives CDR1 LGHNA, CDR2 YSLEER. V lost 3 bases and J lost 9; bases outside the gene matches: 11. The length of the CDR3 is 15 residues. As DNA, the CDR3 is TGCGCCAGCAGCCAGACGACAAGACTAGCCGGTGAGCAGTTCTTC. Its protein product is CASSQTTRLAGEQFF.

CDR3 nucleotide sequence: TGCAGTGCTAGGGACGTGGGAGAGCCTCGGGACAATGAGCAGTTCTTC. Amino acids: CSARDVGEPRDNEQFF. The J gene is TRBJ2-1, the V gene TRBV20-1; tentatively, D is TRBD2 (5 bases). Germline CDR1 is DFQATT and CDR2 is SNEGSKA (reference sequence). Trimming cost V 3 bases and J 5 bases, with 20 bases left between them. The CDR3 has 16 residues.

The chain has TRBV9 and TRBJ1-4; unclear D gene. V shed 5 bases and J shed 0 bases, with 11 bases lying between them. The CDR3 totals 15 residues. Germline V gene lookup returns CDR1 SGDLS and CDR2 YYNGEE. In DNA form, the CDR3 reads TGTGCCAGCAGTGCAGACCCTTCAACTAATGAAAAACTGTTTTTT. This codes for CASSADPSTNEKLFF.

This clonotype has only a few counts. The chain links TRBV3-1 to TRBJ2-3, with D unresolved. CDR1 and CDR2 (germline): LGHDT, YNNKEL (reference sequence). This CDR3 contains 15 residues. Trimming shortened V by 0 bases and J by 1 base, and 8 bases separated the two germline ends. CDR3 residues: CASSQEGIRTDTQYF. The CDR3 nucleotides are TGTGCCAGCAGCCAAGAAGGGATACGCACAGATACGCAGTATTTT.

The CDR3 spells CASSLASGGFYNEQFF. The CDR3 bases are TGTGCCAGCAGCTTAGCATCCGGGGGCTTCTACAATGAGCAGTTCTTC. This chain uses TRBV7-2 with TRBJ2-1, with D perhaps assigned TRBD1 or TRBD2 (6 bases each). V was shortened by 0 bases and J by 3 bases, with 12 bases between the two germline ends. This CDR3 has 16 amino acids. Germline V gene sequence: CDR1 SGHTA, CDR2 FQGNSA. Looking up the rest from reference TRBV7-2 and TRBJ2-1 gives the full variable domain: GAGVSQSPSNKVTEKGKDVELRCDPISGHTALYWYRQSLGQGLEFLIYFQGNSAPDKSGLPSDRFSAERTGGSVSTLTIQRTQQEDSAVYLCASSLASGGFYNEQFFGPGTRLTVL.

The rearrangement uses TRBV7-2 and TRBJ2-3, with 8 bases lining up with TRBD1. The CDR3 extends over 16 amino acids. V lost 4 bases to trimming and J lost 7 bases; unmatched junction nucleotides: 13. CDR1 and CDR2 (germline): SGHTA, FQGNSA. DNA for the CDR3: TGTGCCAGCAGCTCCACAGGGGGATCCTACCCCCATACGCAGTATTTT. Protein sequence: CASSSTGGSYPHTQYF.

As to this clonotype: The junction does not match germline at one end; this may be a read error. The gene calls are TRBV7-2 and TRBJ1-2; 10 nucleotides line up with TRBD1. The CDR3 runs 14 residues. CDR1 is SGHTA and CDR2 is FQGNSA in the germline V gene. In DNA form, the CDR3 reads TGTGCCAGCAGCCGGGACAGGGGTGGCTATGGCTGCACCTTC. Its protein product is CASSRDRGGYGCTF. The whole variable domain, filled in from reference TRBV7-2 and TRBJ1-2, reads GAGVSQSPSNKVTEKGKDVELRCDPISGHTALYWYRQSLGQGLEFLIYFQGNSAPDKSGLPSDRFSAERTGGSVSTLTIQRTQQEDSAVYLCASSRDRGGYGCTFGSGTRLTVV.

The genes are TRBV12-3 or TRBV12-4 and TRBJ2-1; perhaps TRBD2 as D (6 bases). Trimming took 5 bases from V and 8 from J, leaving 16 bases between them. The CDR3 consists of 14 residues. The CDR3 nucleotides are TGTGCCAGCAGTGGGGACTCTCCGGGGTATGAGCAGTTCTTC. Encoded protein: CASSGDSPGYEQFF.

This chain uses TRBV2 with TRBJ2-7; possible D gene TRBD2, 6 bases. The J call may be incorrect, as the DNA end agrees better with TRBJ2-5. This CDR3 comprises 16 residues. Germline values: CDR1 SNHLY, CDR2 FYNNEI. The CDR3 DNA follows: TGTGCCAGCAGTGTAAATTTGGAGGGGACTGGGGAGACCCAGTACTTC. Its translation: CASSVNLEGTGETQYF.

The chain couples TRBV20-1 to TRBJ1-2; 8 nucleotides agree with TRBD1. V gave up 6 bases and J gave up 1 base; unmatched junction bases: 7. Germline CDR1 and CDR2: DFQATT and SNEGSKA (reference sequence). The CDR3 extends over 14 amino acids. CDR3 protein: CSAYAGQVNYGYTF. For the CDR3, the DNA is TGCAGTGCCTACGCGGGACAGGTTAACTATGGCTACACCTTC.

The CDR3 DNA reads as TGCAGCGTTGGAGGGGGTCCCCATGAGCAGTTCTTC. Its translation is CSVGGGPHEQFF. This chain links TRBV29-1 with TRBJ2-1; a weak D match, TRBD1 (6 bases). Trimming took 4 bases from V and 8 from J, leaving 12 bases between them. This CDR3 comprises 12 residues. Germline CDR1 SQVTM, CDR2 ANQGSEA.

At least ten counts were recorded for this clonotype. J is TRBJ2-3 and V is TRBV6-5, with TRBD2 matching over 11 bases. V trimming: 4 bases; J trimming: 6 bases; junction bases outside the gene matches: 12. This CDR3 is 17 amino acids long. Germline-derived CDR1 and CDR2 are MNHEY and SVGAGI. CDR3 sequence reads: CASSSLAGGGPRDTQYF. The CDR3 DNA reads as TGTGCCAGCAGTTCCCTAGCGGGAGGAGGGCCCCGTGATACGCAGTATTTT.

V usage is TRBV4-3 and J usage is TRBJ1-2; D is perhaps TRBD1 (5 bases). Germline values: CDR1 LGHNA, CDR2 YSLEER. V was pared by 0 bases and J by 0 bases, with 11 bases between. The CDR3 spans 16 residues. The CDR3 loop is CASSQDGRTTNYGYTF. The CDR3 nucleotides are TGCGCCAGCAGCCAAGATGGGCGGACAACTAACTATGGCTACACCTTC.

The sample holds many counts of this clonotype. J is TRBJ2-3 and V is TRBV12-3 or TRBV12-4, with a tentative D call TRBD1 (6 bases). V was pared by 3 bases and J by 4 bases, with 11 bases between. This CDR3 is 14 amino acids long. In DNA form, the CDR3 reads TGTGCCAGCAGTTTGAGGGGGAGCGCAGATACGCAGTATTTT. Amino acids: CASSLRGSADTQYF.

The rearrangement links TRBV18 to TRBJ2-1; no firm D call. The V end lost 3 bases, the J end lost 8 bases, and 11 bases lay between the germline ends. This CDR3 is 13 amino acids long. Germline CDR1 reads KGHSH; CDR2 reads LQKENI. The CDR3 region has the DNA TGTGCCAGCTCACCGACCAGGTCGGATGAGCAGTTCTTC. This encodes CASSPTRSDEQFF.

The chain is built from TRBV21-1 and TRBJ1-1. TRBV21-1 is reported as a pseudogene. The CDR3 runs 14 residues. The CDR3 DNA reads TGTGCCAGCAGCATACCAGCGCTTTGCTCTGAAGCTTTCTTT. This translates into CASSIPALCSEAFF.

Of note for this clonotype: This could be a read error, since a much larger clone is one nucleotide away. The chain employs TRBV25-1 and TRBJ2-3; D is possibly TRBD2 (5 bases). V dropped 7 bases and J dropped 0 bases, with 8 bases sitting between them. Germline V gene sequence: CDR1 MGHDK, CDR2 SYGVNS. The CDR3 loop spans 13 amino acids. CDR3 protein: CASTWTSTDTQYF. CDR3 bases: TGTGCCAGCACTTGGACTAGCACAGATACGCAGTATTTT.

The J gene is TRBJ2-7, the V gene TRBV5-1, with 9 bases that match TRBD2. From germline, CDR1 is SGHRS and CDR2 YFSETQ. The CDR3 is 14 residues long. The junction had 6 bases not matched to a gene; V was cut back by 5 bases and J by 3 bases. The CDR3 nucleotides read TGCGCCAGCAGAATAGCGGGGGCACACTACGAGCAGTACTTC. This gives the protein CASRIAGAHYEQYF.

This clonotype appeared a few times. V gene TRBV7-8 combines with J gene TRBJ2-1; 9 positions agree with TRBD2. The V segment lost 1 base and the J segment 6 bases; nucleotides outside the gene matches: 4. The germline CDR1 and CDR2 sequences are SGHVS and FQNEAQ. The CDR3 runs 15 residues. CDR3: CASSLVLAGTNEQFF. DNA for the CDR3: TGTGCCAGCAGCTTAGTCCTAGCGGGAACCAATGAGCAGTTCTTC. The variable domain in full, completed from reference TRBV7-8 and TRBJ2-1, reads GAGVSQSPRYKVAKRGQDVALRCDPISGHVSLFWYQQALGQGPEFLTYFQNEAQLDKSGLPSDRFFAERPEGSVSTLKIQRTQQEDSAVYLCASSLVLAGTNEQFFGPGTRLTVL.

The V and J genes are TRBV29-1 and TRBJ2-7, with D hard to call. The CDR3 sequence is 13 residues long. With 1 base removed from V and 5 bases from J, the gap between germline ends came to 12 bases. Germline loops: CDR1 SQVTM, CDR2 ANQGSEA. Here the CDR3 reads CSVEGIVRNEQYF. The CDR3 bases are TGCAGCGTTGAAGGTATAGTTAGGAACGAGCAGTACTTC.